Each of the 12 T cell receptor beta chains below was sequenced from the same sample in a study of blood T cell repertoires in COVID-19. TCRdb's copy holds only in-frame clones and misses some; the assay was immunoSEQ multiplex PCR. The top ten hold 4.6% of the sample, which has tens of thousands of clones, 80% to 95% seen once. The sequenced sample was peripheral blood. These receptors all stem from a man aged 45-60 years with active COVID-19.

The chain is built from TRBV5-1 and TRBJ2-2; no firm D call. The CDR3 runs 14 residues. Germline V CDR1 and CDR2: SGHRS, YFSETQ. Deletions cut 4 bases from V and 1 base from J, with 8 bases between. In DNA, the CDR3 is TGCGCCAGCAGCCTCGAGCGGAACACCGGGGAGCTGTTTTTT. Translated, it gives CASSLERNTGELFF.

The chain uses TRBV4-2 and TRBJ2-3; 12 bases fit TRBD2. Germline V gene data show CDR1 as LGHNA and CDR2 as YNFKEQ. The J segment lost 6 bases and the V segment lost 4 bases, leaving 8 bases of the junction unmatched. This CDR3 has 16 residues. The DNA of the CDR3 is TGTGCCAGCAGCCGCCGGGCTAGCGGGGGGGCGGATACGCAGTATTTT. It codes for CASSRRASGGADTQYF.

The chain carries TRBV27 and TRBJ1-2; no reliable D call. Germline V gene sequence: CDR1 MNHEY, CDR2 SMNVEV (reference sequence). This CDR3 is 16 amino acids long. With 5 bases removed from V and 2 bases from J, the gap between germline ends came to 18 bases. The chain's CDR3 is CASSPSRTGRNYGYTF. CDR3 in DNA: TGTGCCAGCAGTCCGTCCCGCACGGGAAGGAACTATGGCTACACCTTC.

Worth noting for this clone: One end of the junction varies from germline; a read error may be responsible. This chain links TRBV12-3 or TRBV12-4 with TRBJ2-1; D might be TRBD2 (6 bases). This CDR3 spans 13 amino acids. The CDR3 DNA reads TGTGCCAGCCTTAGGGACTCCAACAATGAGCAGTTCTTC. Protein product: CASLRDSNNEQFF.

The chain is built from TRBV27 and TRBJ1-1, with D maybe TRBD1 (6 bases). The CDR3 spans 15 residues. Trimming removed 5 bases from V and 1 base from J, with 14 bases in between. Germline V CDR1 and CDR2: MNHEY, SMNVEV (reference sequence). CDR3 sequence: CASSPSGGRNTEAFF. The CDR3, as DNA: TGTGCCAGCAGTCCGTCGGGGGGCCGGAACACTGAAGCTTTCTTT.

The chain employs TRBV7-8 and TRBJ2-5; 8 bases match TRBD1. With V trimmed by 1 base and J by 1 base, 2 bases remained unmatched. The CDR3 spans 15 residues. Germline CDR1 SGHVS, CDR2 FQNEAQ. The CDR3 loop is CASSLGQGIQETQYF. CDR3 DNA sequence: TGTGCCAGCAGCTTAGGACAGGGGATCCAAGAGACCCAGTACTTC.

This chain links TRBV10-3 with TRBJ1-3, with no clear D. The germline V and J ends were trimmed by 4 bases and 3 bases, with 4 bases remaining between them. Germline assignment: CDR1 ENHRY and CDR2 SYGVKD. The CDR3 totals 12 residues. The CDR3 sequence: CAISVLGNTIYF. The CDR3 bases are TGTGCCATCAGTGTTCTTGGAAACACCATATATTTT.

The chain employs TRBV9 and TRBJ2-1; D gene unclear. V dropped 0 bases and J dropped 5 bases, with 9 bases sitting between them. The length of the CDR3 is 14 residues. The germline V gene encodes CDR1 SGDLS and CDR2 YYNGEE. CDR3 bases: TGTGCCAGCAGCGTAGCCCCACGGGACAATGAGCAGTTCTTC. Residues: CASSVAPRDNEQFF.

The chain employs TRBV30 and TRBJ2-1; a weak D match, TRBD2 (5 bases). Trimming removed 2 bases at V and 7 bases at J, with 9 bases between. Germline CDR1 GTSNPN, CDR2 SVGIG (reference sequence). The CDR3 spans 12 residues. The CDR3 DNA sequence: TGTGCCTGGAGTCCGACGGGGAATGAGCAGTTCTTC. The encoded protein is CAWSPTGNEQFF.

The chain carries TRBV9 and TRBJ2-3; D is unresolved. Germline V gives CDR1 SGDLS, CDR2 YYNGEE. This CDR3 comprises 15 residues. V gave up 7 bases and J gave up 2 bases, with 17 bases separating them. The CDR3 DNA follows: TGTGCCAGCTCCGAGCACCCCTTACCCACAGATACGCAGTATTTT. Encoded protein: CASSEHPLPTDTQYF.

This clone was counted once. DNA for the CDR3: TGTGCCAGCAGCAAAGGGTGGACGGGGATGAACACTGAAGCTTTCTTT. Translation gives CASSKGWTGMNTEAFF. This chain connects TRBV21-1 to TRBJ1-1. TRBV21-1 counts as a pseudogene. The CDR3 has 16 residues.

The rearrangement joins TRBV5-4 to TRBJ2-4; the match to TRBD2 covers 7 bases. CDR1 and CDR2 from the germline V gene are SGHNT and YYREEE (reference sequence). This CDR3 has 17 amino acids. V shed 5 bases, J shed 0 bases, and the junction held 11 bases outside the gene matches. DNA of the CDR3: TGTGCCAGCAGTGGGGAAGGGAGCGGGGTAGCCAAAAACATTCAGTACTTC. Amino acids: CASSGEGSGVAKNIQYF.